This T cell receptor beta chain was retrieved from a study of T cells in tuberculosis. Study-wide context: Sequenced TCRs come from CD1B-GMM tetramer-binding T cells. General study findings and limits: Active tuberculosis patients had shorter CDR3-alpha; the beta difference was nonsignificant.

Concerning this clone itself: Its specificity is not known.

The CDR3 totals 15 residues. J was trimmed by 9 bases and V by 10 bases; bases with no gene match: 16. Germline lookup yields CDR1 MNHNS and CDR2 SASEGT. Sequenced by immunoSEQ multiplex PCR; TCRdb stores in-frame clones only, minus some. The sample gives some 47,000 clones, 90% to 95% of which show up once; approximately 7.9% is in the top ten. Each clinical donor contributed on average about 100,000 T cells from unsorted cryopreserved PBMC. The V and J genes are TRBV6-1 and TRBJ2-1; 9 bases agree with TRBD2. The sequencing input was PBMCs. This clonotype was sampled from a donor aged 10-29 years with latent tuberculosis or without tuberculosis infection. The CDR3 sequence: CATFPGLAGIGEQFF. CDR3 nucleotides: TGTGCCACTTTTCCGGGACTAGCAGGTATCGGTGAGCAGTTCTTC.